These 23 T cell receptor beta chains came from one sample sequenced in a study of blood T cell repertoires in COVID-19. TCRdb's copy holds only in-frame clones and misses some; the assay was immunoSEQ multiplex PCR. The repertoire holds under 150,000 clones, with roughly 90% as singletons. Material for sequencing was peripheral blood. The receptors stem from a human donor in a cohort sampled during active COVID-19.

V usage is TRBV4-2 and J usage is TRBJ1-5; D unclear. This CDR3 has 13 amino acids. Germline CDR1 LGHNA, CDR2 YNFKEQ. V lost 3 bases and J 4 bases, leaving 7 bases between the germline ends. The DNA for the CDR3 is TGTGCCAGCAGCCACCAGGTAAATCAGCCCCAGCATTTT. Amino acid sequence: CASSHQVNQPQHF.

In DNA form, the CDR3 reads TGTGCCAGCTCACCGGCGGGGGTAGGAGAGACCCAGTACTTC. Its protein product is CASSPAGVGETQYF. The chain couples TRBV18 to TRBJ2-5, with TRBD2 matching 7 bases. The V gene's germline CDR1 is KGHSH and CDR2 LQKENI. CDR3 length: 14 residues. V trimming: 3 bases; J trimming: 4 bases; junction bases outside the gene matches: 5.

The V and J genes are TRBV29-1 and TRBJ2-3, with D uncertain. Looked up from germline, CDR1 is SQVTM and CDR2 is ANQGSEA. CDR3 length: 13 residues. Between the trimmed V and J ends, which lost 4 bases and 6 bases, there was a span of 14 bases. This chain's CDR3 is CSVGSSPPDTQYF. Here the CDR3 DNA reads TGCAGCGTTGGTAGTAGCCCCCCCGATACGCAGTATTTT.

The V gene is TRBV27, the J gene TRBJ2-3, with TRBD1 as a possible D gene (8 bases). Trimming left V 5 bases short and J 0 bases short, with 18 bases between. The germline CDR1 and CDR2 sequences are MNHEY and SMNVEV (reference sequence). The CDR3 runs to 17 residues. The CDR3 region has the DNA TGTGCCAGCAGTGCCCACAGGGGGGGATCTAGCACAGATACGCAGTATTTT. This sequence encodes CASSAHRGGSSTDTQYF.

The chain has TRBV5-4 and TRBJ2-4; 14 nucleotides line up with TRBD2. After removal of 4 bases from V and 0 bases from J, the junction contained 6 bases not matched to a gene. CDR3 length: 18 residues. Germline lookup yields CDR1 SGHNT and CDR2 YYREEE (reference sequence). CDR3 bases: TGTGCCAGCAGCCCCGGGACTAGCGGGAGTCTAGCCAAAAACATTCAGTACTTC. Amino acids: CASSPGTSGSLAKNIQYF.

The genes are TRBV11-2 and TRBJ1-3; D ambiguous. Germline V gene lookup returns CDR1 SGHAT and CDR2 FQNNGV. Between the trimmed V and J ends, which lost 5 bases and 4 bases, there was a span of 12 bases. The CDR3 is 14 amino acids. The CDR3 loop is CASSRRGLGNTIYF. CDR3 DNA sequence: TGTGCCAGCAGCCGCCGGGGATTAGGAAACACCATATATTTT.

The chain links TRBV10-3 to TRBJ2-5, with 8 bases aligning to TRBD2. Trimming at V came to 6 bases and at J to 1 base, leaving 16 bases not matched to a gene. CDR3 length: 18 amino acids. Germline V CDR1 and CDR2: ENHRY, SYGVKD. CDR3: CAISPGTSSGEGQETQYF. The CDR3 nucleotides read TGTGCCATCAGCCCCGGGACTAGTAGTGGGGAGGGCCAAGAGACCCAGTACTTC.

CDR3 in DNA: TGTGCCAGCACCCTACTAAGCAGATACACAGATACGCAGTATTTT. Encoded protein: CASTLLSRYTDTQYF. This chain joins TRBV5-6 and TRBJ2-3; D is unclear. The CDR3 contains 15 residues. From germline, CDR1 is SGHDT and CDR2 YYEEEE. V dropped 6 bases and J dropped 2 bases, with 16 bases sitting between them.

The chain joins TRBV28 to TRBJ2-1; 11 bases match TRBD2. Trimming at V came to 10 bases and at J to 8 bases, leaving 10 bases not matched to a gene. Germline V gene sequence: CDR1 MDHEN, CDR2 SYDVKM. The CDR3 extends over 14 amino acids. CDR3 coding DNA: TGTGCCACCAGACTAGCGGGATTAGACTATGAGCAGTTCTTC. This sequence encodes CATRLAGLDYEQFF.

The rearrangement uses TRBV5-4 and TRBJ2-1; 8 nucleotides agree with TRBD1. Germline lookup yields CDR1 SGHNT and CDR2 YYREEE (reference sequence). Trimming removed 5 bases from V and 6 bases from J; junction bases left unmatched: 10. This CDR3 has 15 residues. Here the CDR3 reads CASRMRQGQGNEQFF. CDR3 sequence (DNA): TGTGCCAGCAGAATGAGACAGGGGCAGGGCAATGAGCAGTTCTTC.

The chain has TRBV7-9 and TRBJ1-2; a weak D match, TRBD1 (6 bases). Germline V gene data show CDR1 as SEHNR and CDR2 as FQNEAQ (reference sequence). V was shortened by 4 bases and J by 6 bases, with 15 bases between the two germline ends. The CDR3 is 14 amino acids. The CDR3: CASSSSGGPDGYTF. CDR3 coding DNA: TGTGCCAGCAGCTCCTCGGGGGGGCCGGATGGCTACACCTTC. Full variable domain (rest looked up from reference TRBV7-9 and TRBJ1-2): DTGVSQNPRHKITKRGQNVTFRCDPISEHNRLYWYRQTLGQGPEFLTYFQNEAQLEKSRLLSDRFSAERPKGSFSTLEIQRTEQGDSAMYLCASSSSGGPDGYTFGSGTRLTVV.

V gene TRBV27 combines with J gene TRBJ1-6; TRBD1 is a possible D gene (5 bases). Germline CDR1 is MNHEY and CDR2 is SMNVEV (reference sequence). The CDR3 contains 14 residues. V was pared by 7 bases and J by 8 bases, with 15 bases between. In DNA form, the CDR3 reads TGTGCCAGCAAGGCGGGAGGGGAATATTCACCCCTCCACTTT. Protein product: CASKAGGEYSPLHF.

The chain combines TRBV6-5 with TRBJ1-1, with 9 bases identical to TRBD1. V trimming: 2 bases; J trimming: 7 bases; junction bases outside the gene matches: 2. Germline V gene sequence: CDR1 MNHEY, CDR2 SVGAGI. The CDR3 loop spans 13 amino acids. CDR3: CASSYRGQGEAFF. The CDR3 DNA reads TGTGCCAGCAGTTACAGGGGACAGGGTGAAGCTTTCTTT.

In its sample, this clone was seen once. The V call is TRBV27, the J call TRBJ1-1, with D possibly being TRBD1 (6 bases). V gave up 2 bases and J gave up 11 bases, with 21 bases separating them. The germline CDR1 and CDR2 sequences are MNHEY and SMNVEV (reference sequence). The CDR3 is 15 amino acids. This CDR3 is CASSLRGANKVSAFF. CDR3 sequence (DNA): TGTGCCAGCAGTTTACGGGGGGCTAATAAAGTGAGTGCTTTCTTT.

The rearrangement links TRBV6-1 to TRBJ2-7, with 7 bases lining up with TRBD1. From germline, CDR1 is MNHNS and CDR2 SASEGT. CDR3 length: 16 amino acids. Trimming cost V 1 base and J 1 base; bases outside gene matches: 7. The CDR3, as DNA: TGTGCCAGCAGTGAAGACGACAGGGTACTATCCTACGAGCAGTACTTC. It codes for CASSEDDRVLSYEQYF.

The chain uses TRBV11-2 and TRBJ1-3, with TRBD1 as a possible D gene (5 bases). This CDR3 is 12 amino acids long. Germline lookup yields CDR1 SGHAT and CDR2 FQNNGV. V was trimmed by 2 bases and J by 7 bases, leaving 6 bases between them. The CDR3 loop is CASSLRGNTIYF. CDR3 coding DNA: TGTGCCAGCAGCTTACGGGGGAACACCATATATTTT.

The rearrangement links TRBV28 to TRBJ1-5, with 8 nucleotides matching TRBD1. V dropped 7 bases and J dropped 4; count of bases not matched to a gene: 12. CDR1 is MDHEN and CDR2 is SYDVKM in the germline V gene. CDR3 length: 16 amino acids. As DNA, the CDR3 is TGTGCCAGCATTCTCCGGATGGACAGGGCAAATCAGCCCCAGCATTTT. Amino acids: CASILRMDRANQPQHF.

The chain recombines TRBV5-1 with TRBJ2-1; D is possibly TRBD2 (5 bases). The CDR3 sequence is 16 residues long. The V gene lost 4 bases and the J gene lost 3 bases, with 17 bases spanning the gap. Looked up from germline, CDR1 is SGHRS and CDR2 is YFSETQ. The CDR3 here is CASSTQRALNYNEQFF. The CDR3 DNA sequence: TGCGCCAGCAGCACCCAGAGGGCCCTTAACTACAATGAGCAGTTCTTC.

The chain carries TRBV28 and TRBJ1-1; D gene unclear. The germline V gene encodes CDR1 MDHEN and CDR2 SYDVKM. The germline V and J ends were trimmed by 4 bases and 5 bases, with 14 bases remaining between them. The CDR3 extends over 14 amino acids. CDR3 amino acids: CASSYLDPGTEAFF. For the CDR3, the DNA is TGTGCCAGCAGTTACCTTGACCCGGGGACTGAAGCTTTCTTT.

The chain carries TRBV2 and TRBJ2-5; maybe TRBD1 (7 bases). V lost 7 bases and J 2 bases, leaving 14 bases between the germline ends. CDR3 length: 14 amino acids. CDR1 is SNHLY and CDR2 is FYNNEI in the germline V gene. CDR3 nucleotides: TGTGCCAGCATGACGACAGGGAGGCAAGAGACCCAGTACTTC. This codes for CASMTTGRQETQYF.

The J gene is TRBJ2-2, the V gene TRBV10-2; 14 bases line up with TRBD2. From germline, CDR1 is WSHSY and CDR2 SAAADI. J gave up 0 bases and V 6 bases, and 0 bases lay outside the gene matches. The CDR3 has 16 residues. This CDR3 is CASRTSGGANTGELFF. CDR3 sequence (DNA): TGCGCCAGCAGGACTAGCGGGGGGGCGAACACCGGGGAGCTGTTTTTT.

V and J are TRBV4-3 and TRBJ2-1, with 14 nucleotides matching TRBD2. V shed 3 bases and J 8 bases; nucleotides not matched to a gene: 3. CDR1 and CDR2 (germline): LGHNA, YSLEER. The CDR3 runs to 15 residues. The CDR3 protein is CASSQGTSGSYEQFF. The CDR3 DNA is TGCGCCAGCAGCCAGGGGACTAGCGGGAGCTATGAGCAGTTCTTC.

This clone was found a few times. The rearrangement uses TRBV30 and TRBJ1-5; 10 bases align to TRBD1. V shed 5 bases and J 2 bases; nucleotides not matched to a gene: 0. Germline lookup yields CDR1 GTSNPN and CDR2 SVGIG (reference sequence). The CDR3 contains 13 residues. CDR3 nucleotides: TGTGCCTGGGGGACAGGGGGCAATCAGCCCCAGCATTTT. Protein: CAWGTGGNQPQHF.